These 5 T cell receptor beta chains came from one sample sequenced in a study of cytomegalovirus exposure and HLA in healthy donors. Generated by immunoSEQ multiplex PCR, the TCRdb table keeps only in-frame clones and is missing some. The sample lists approximately 82,000 clones; roughly 96% were seen once. The sequenced sample was PBMCs. The receptors derive from a woman between 18 and 29 years old in good health and CMV-seronegative.

This chain links TRBV27 with TRBJ2-7; a possible D gene is TRBD1 (5 bases). The germline CDR1 and CDR2 sequences are MNHEY and SMNVEV (reference sequence). The germline V and J ends were trimmed by 4 bases and 3 bases, with 16 bases remaining between them. The CDR3 loop spans 15 amino acids. CDR3 sequence: CASSSSWQGHYEQYF. CDR3 bases: TGTGCCAGCAGTTCCTCTTGGCAGGGCCACTACGAGCAGTACTTC.

The chain combines TRBV18 with TRBJ2-1, with TRBD2 matching over 8 bases. Trimming removed 0 bases from V and 9 bases from J; junction bases left unmatched: 10. The CDR3 totals 16 residues. Germline CDR1 reads KGHSH; CDR2 reads LQKENI. DNA of the CDR3: TGTGCCAGCTCACCACCTAGCGGGGCAGGTCAATTTGAGCAGTTCTTC. It yields the protein CASSPPSGAGQFEQFF.

The chain is built from TRBV27 and TRBJ2-5; TRBD2 is a possible D gene (5 bases). The CDR3 consists of 16 residues. Germline loops: CDR1 MNHEY, CDR2 SMNVEV (reference sequence). Trimming took off 8 bases at V and 2 bases at J, with 21 bases between the two ends. The CDR3 sequence: CASSPWTRRGQETQYF. As DNA, the CDR3 is TGTGCCAGCTCCCCCTGGACTCGCCGAGGGCAAGAGACCCAGTACTTC.

The V and J genes are TRBV27 and TRBJ2-5, with 8 nucleotides matching TRBD1. The length of the CDR3 is 14 residues. Germline V gene data show CDR1 as MNHEY and CDR2 as SMNVEV (reference sequence). With V trimmed by 3 bases and J by 5 bases, 5 bases remained unmatched. The CDR3 region has the DNA TGTGCCAGCAGTTTTTATGGACAGGGTGAGACCCAGTACTTC. This encodes CASSFYGQGETQYF.

The gene calls are TRBV14 and TRBJ2-6; the D is unclear. Trimming cost V 2 bases and J 6 bases, with 8 bases left between them. The CDR3 spans 14 residues. The germline V gene encodes CDR1 SGHDN and CDR2 FVKESK. CDR3 residues: CASSQSLAANVLTF. CDR3 DNA: TGTGCCAGCAGCCAATCACTCGCGGCCAACGTCCTGACTTTC.